One T cell receptor (beta chain) is described in this entry. V shed 2 bases and J shed 5 bases, with 12 bases lying between them. The CDR3 totals 14 residues. CDR1 is MDHEN and CDR2 is SYDVKM in the germline V gene. Assay: immunoSEQ multiplex PCR; the TCRdb copy retains only in-frame clones and omits some. This table holds about 73,000 clones, roughly 90% found once. This specimen comes from a study of control samples from healthy donors and cancer patients. Sample: blood. This chain uses TRBV28 with TRBJ1-2, with a tentative D call TRBD1 (6 bases). This receptor was obtained from a woman in her 50s in good health. CDR3 protein: CASSLAGQGYGYTF. CDR3 sequence (DNA): TGTGCCAGCAGTTTAGCGGGACAAGGATATGGCTACACCTTC.